This T cell receptor (beta chain) is drawn from a study of blood T cell repertoires in COVID-19. On the study more broadly: The United States, Italy and Spain were the sources of the acute and convalescent COVID-19 samples. The analysed material was cDNA or gDNA that came from T cells, B-cell-depleted T cells, or PBMCs.

Per the germline V gene, CDR1 is MNHEY and CDR2 is SVGAGI. With 7 bases removed from V and 4 bases from J, the gap between germline ends came to 16 bases. This CDR3 spans 14 amino acids. In the study's own analysis: The assay estimated nucleated cells by amplifying reference gene primers. This table comes from immunoSEQ multiplex PCR, and its TCRdb copy is limited to in-frame clones, with some not included. V, J and clone size are those of that table, while D and trimming were read from the DNA. Of some 89,000 clones listed, around 80% are singletons. This chain joins TRBV6-5 and TRBJ1-1; D possibly corresponds to TRBD1 (5 bases). The sample taken for sequencing was peripheral blood. The sequence derives from a woman of 80 years or more with acute or convalescent COVID-19. The CDR3 region has the DNA TGTGCCAGCACTGTGGGGGGGTTAGGCACTGAAGCTTTCTTT. Its translation is CASTVGGLGTEAFF.